This is a list of T cell receptor beta chains from one sample in a study of siplizumab effects on memory and regulatory T cells. The data were produced by immunoSEQ multiplex PCR, yet TCRdb's version contains in-frame clones alone and is incomplete. Counted here are 100,000 to 120,000 clones, 85% to 95% occurring once; the ten biggest clones make up approximately 0.32%. Sequencing was performed on CD4+ T cells sorted from blood. The receptors stem from a human donor in good health. CDR3s include the opening cysteine and the closing phenylalanine or tryptophan. The D gene is left open where the match is weak. Expanded clones are given a class, and other clones once, few, many or no size at all.

TRBV14	.	TRBJ2-2	TRBD2	TGTGCCAGCAGCCCCTTCGGGGGGGTATCCGGGGAGCTGTTTTTT	CASSPFGGVSGELFF
TRBV5-4	.	TRBJ2-5	TRBD1	TGTGCCAGCAGCACGGACAGGGGGCGGGAGACCCAGTACTTC	CASSTDRGRETQYF
TRBV6-4	.	TRBJ2-1	TRBD1	TGTGCCAGCAGTGCCGACTCTCGGGACAGGGAGTTCTTC	CASSADSRDREFF
TRBV13	.	TRBJ1-1	.	TGTGCCAGCAGCTTAGGCTGGGAGGGGTCCACTGAAGCTTTCTTT	CASSLGWEGSTEAFF
TRBV7-2	.	TRBJ1-2	.	TGTGCCAGCAGTTTCCAGGGGAGCCCTAACTATGGCTACACCTTC	CASSFQGSPNYGYTF
TRBV21-1	.	TRBJ2-5	.	TGTGCCAGCAGCAAAGCGCACCAAGACACGAACCAAGAGACCCAGTACTTC	CASSKAHQDTNQETQYF
TRBV6-1	.	TRBJ1-6	TRBD1	TGTGCCAGCAGTGAGGGACCGGGACAGGGAGTCCTCCACTTT	CASSEGPGQGVLHF
TRBV5-4	.	TRBJ2-3	.	TGTGCCAGCAGCGGTCTGATTTTGGGAGATACGCAGTATTTT	CASSGLILGDTQYF
TRBV19	few	TRBJ2-7	TRBD1	TGTGCCAGTAGTCCCCTGGGCAGGGGGATGTACGAGCAGTACTTC	CASSPLGRGMYEQYF
TRBV7-9	.	TRBJ1-4	.	TGTGCCAGCAGCTTAGCCGTAGGCCGAAATGAAAAACTGTTTTTT	CASSLAVGRNEKLFF
TRBV9	.	TRBJ2-3	.	TGTGCCAGCAGCGTTCTCCCTTCAATGACCCCAGGGGATACGCAGTATTTT	CASSVLPSMTPGDTQYF
TRBV11-2	.	TRBJ2-5	.	TGTGCCAGCAGCTTAGGGGCAAGAGCGATAGAGACCCAGTACTTC	CASSLGARAIETQYF
TRBV2	.	TRBJ1-6	TRBD1	TGTGCCAGCGGGGACAGGGGTTCACCCCTCCACTTT	CASGDRGSPLHF
TRBV29-1	once	TRBJ2-5	.	TGCAGCGTTCGAATGAAGGGGGGCCTGGAGACCCAGTACTTC	CSVRMKGGLETQYF
TRBV5-6	once	TRBJ2-7	.	TGTGCCAGCAGCCCCCCCAACAGAGACTACGAGCAGTACTTC	CASSPPNRDYEQYF
TRBV5-1	.	TRBJ2-3	TRBD1	TGCGCCAGCAGCCTCAGGACAGGGTCAGATACGCAGTATTTT	CASSLRTGSDTQYF
TRBV7-2	.	TRBJ2-7	.	TGTGCCAGCAGCTTCCGGGGAAGCTCCTACGAGCAGTACTTC	CASSFRGSSYEQYF
TRBV19	.	TRBJ1-1	TRBD1	TGTGCCAGTAGTTCCTTACAGGGGAAGGAAGCTTTCTTT	CASSSLQGKEAFF
TRBV6-5	.	TRBJ1-1	.	TGTGCCAGTATGCACGTCACTGAAGCTTTCTTT	CASMHVTEAFF
TRBV7-2	.	TRBJ1-2	.	TGTGCCAGCAGCTTAGGGGGGCTAGGGGCTGGTGGCTACACCTTC	CASSLGGLGAGGYTF
TRBV10-3	.	TRBJ2-3	.	TGTGCCATCAGCCTAAAGGATACGCAGTATTTT	CAISLKDTQYF
TRBV4-1	.	TRBJ1-1	.	TGCGCCAGCAGCCAAGACGTAGGCGAAGCTTTCTTT	CASSQDVGEAFF